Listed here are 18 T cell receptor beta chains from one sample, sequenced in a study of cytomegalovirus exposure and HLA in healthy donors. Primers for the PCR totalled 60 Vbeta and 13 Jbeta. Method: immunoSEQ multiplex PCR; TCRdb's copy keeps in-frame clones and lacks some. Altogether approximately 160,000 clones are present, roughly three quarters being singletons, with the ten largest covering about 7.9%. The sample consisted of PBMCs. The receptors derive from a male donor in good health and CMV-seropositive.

The DNA of the CDR3 is TGTGCCATCAGTGATGGAGGGTACCTGGGCTACACCTTC. The encoded protein is CAISDGGYLGYTF. This chain connects TRBV10-3 to TRBJ1-2; the D is unclear. The V gene lost 3 bases and the J gene lost 8 bases, with 13 bases spanning the gap. In germline, CDR1 is ENHRY, CDR2 SYGVKD. The CDR3 totals 13 residues.

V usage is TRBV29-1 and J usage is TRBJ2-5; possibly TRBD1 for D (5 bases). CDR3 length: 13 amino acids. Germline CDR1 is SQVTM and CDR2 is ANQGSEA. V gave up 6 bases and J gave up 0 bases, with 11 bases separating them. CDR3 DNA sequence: TGCAGCGTGGATGACAGATACCAAGAGACCCAGTACTTC. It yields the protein CSVDDRYQETQYF.

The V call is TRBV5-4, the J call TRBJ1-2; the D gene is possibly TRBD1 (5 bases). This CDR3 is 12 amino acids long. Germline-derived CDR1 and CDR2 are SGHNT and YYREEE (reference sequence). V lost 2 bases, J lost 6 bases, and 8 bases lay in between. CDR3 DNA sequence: TGTGCCAGCAGCTTTCAGACAGATGGCTACACCTTC. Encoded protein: CASSFQTDGYTF.

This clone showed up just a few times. This CDR3 reads CASSEWASNYGGYTF. The CDR3 DNA reads as TGTGCCAGCAGTGAATGGGCTAGCAATTATGGGGGCTACACCTTC. The chain links TRBV25-1 to TRBJ1-2; D ambiguous. The germline V and J ends were trimmed by 1 base and 8 bases, with 17 bases remaining between them. The length of the CDR3 is 15 residues. Germline loops: CDR1 MGHDK, CDR2 SYGVNS.

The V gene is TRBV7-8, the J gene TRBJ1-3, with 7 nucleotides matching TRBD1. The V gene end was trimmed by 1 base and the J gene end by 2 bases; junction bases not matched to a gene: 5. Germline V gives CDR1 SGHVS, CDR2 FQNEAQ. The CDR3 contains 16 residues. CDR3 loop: CASSLEGTGAGNTIYF. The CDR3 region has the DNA TGTGCCAGCAGCTTAGAGGGAACAGGGGCTGGAAACACCATATATTTT.

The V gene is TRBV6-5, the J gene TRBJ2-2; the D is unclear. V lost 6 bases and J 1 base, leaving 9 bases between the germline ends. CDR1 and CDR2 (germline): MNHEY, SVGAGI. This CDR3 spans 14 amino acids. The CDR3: CASRESGNTGELFF. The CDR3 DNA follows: TGTGCCAGCAGAGAGAGTGGGAACACCGGGGAGCTGTTTTTT.

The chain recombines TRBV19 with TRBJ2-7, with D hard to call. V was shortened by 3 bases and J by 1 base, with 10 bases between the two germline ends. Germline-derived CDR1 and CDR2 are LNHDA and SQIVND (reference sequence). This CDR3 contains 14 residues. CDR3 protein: CASSMSLSSYEQYF. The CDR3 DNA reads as TGTGCCAGTAGTATGAGTCTTTCTTCCTACGAGCAGTACTTC.

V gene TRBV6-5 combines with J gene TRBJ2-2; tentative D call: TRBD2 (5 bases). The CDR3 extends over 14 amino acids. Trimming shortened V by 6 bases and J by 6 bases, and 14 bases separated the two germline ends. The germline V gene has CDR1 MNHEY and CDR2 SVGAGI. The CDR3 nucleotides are TGTGCCAGCAGACCACAGCGGCCGGCCGGGGAGCTGTTTTTT. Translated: CASRPQRPAGELFF.

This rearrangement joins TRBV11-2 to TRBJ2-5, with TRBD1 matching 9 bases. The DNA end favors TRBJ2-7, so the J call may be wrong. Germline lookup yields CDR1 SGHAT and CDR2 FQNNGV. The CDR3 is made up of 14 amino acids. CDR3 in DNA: TGTGCCAGCAGCTTAAAACAGGGGGCGTACGAGCAGTACTTC. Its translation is CASSLKQGAYEQYF.

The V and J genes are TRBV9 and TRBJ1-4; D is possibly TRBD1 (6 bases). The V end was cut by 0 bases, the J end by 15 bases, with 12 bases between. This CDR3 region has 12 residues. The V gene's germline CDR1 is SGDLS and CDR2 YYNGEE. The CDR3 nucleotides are TGTGCCAGCAGCGTAGTGGGGGGGGCCTTGTTTTTT. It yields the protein CASSVVGGALFF.

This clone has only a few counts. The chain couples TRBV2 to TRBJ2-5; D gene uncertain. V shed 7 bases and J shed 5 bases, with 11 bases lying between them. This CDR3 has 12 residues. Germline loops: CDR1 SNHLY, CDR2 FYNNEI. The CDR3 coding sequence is TGTGCCAGCATGCTACAGTATGAGACCCAGTACTTC. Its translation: CASMLQYETQYF.

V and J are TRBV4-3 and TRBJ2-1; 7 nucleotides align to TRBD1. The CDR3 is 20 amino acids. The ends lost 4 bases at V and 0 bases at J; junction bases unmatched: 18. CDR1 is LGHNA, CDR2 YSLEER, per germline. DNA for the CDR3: TGCGCCAGCAGCCCCCTTGCTATCGGGACAGTGCGGAGCTCCTACAATGAGCAGTTCTTC. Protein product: CASSPLAIGTVRSSYNEQFF.

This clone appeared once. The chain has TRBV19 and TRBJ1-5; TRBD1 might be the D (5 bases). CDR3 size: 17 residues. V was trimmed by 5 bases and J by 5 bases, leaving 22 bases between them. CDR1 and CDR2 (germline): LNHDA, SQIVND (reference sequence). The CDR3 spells CASSPGGKGLQHQPQHF. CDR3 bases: TGTGCCAGTAGTCCCGGCGGAAAGGGGCTTCAGCATCAGCCCCAGCATTTT.

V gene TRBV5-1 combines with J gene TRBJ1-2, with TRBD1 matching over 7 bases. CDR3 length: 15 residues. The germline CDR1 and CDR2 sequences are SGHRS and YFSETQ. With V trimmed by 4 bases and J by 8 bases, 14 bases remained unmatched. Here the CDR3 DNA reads TGCGCCAGCAGCGGGTCACAGGGGCCCGCGGAAGGCTACACCTTC. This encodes CASSGSQGPAEGYTF. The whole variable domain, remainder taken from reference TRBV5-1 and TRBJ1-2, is KAGVTQTPRYLIKTRGQQVTLSCSPISGHRSVSWYQQTPGQGLQFLFEYFSETQRNKGNFPGRFSGRQFSNSRSEMNVSTLELGDSALYLCASSGSQGPAEGYTFGSGTRLTVV.

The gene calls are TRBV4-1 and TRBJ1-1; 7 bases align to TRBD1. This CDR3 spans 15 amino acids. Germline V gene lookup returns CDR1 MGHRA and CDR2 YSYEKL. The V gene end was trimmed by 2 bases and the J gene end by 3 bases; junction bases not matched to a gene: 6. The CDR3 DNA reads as TGCGCCAGCAGCCAATGGGGCACAGGGGACACTGAAGCTTTCTTT. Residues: CASSQWGTGDTEAFF.

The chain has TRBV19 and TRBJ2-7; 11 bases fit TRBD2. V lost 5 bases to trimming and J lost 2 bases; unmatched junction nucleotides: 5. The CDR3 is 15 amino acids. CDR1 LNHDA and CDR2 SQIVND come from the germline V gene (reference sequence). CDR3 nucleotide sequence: TGTGCCAGTAGTGCTAGCGGGGGGCCTACCTACGAGCAGTACTTC. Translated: CASSASGGPTYEQYF.

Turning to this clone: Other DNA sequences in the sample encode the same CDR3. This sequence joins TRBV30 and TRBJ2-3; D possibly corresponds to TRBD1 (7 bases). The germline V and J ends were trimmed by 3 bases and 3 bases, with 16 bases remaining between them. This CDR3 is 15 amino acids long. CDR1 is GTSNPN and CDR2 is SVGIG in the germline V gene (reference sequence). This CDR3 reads CAWSPGQEGTDTQYF. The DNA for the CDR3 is TGTGCCTGGAGCCCCGGACAGGAGGGGACAGATACGCAGTATTTT.

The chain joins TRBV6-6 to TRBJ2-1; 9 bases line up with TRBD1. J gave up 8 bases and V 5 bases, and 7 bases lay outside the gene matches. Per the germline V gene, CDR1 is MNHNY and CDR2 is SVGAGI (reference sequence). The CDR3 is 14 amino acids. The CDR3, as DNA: TGTGCCAGCAGTAAGGGACAGGGTACGCATGAGCAGTTCTTC. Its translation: CASSKGQGTHEQFF.